This paragraph reports one T cell receptor beta chain. Its target is not known. Method: immunoSEQ multiplex PCR; TCRdb's copy keeps in-frame clones and lacks some. The data hold approximately 140,000 clones, with 93% observed a single time. This specimen comes from a study of T cell responses to AZD1222 COVID-19 vaccine. Broader study findings: Recipients of AZD1222 seropositive at baseline numbered only 5 or 6.

The sequence derives from an adult in good health. The sample consisted of peripheral blood, taken on day 0 of AZD1222 vaccination.

In DNA, the CDR3 is TGTGCCAGCAGACCCGGGACAGACACTGAAGCTTTCTTT. Its translation is CASRPGTDTEAFF. V is TRBV6-5 and J is TRBJ1-1, with 7 bases that match TRBD1. There are 13 residues in the CDR3. The germline CDR1 and CDR2 sequences are MNHEY and SVGAGI. V dropped 6 bases and J dropped 3; count of bases not matched to a gene: 4.